These 9 T cell receptor beta chains originate from one sample sequenced in a study of cytomegalovirus exposure and HLA in healthy donors (dated by TCRdb to the late 2010s). The library was built by means of the immunoSEQ multiplex PCR assay. A mixture of 60 forward primers for TCR Vbeta segments and 13 reverse primers for TCR Jbeta segments was used in the multiplex PCR. TCRdb's version of the immuneACCESS table is confined to in-frame rearrangements and falls short of the full clone set. An unresolved V gene accounts for under half of the shortfall where checked; the remainder is of unknown origin. Present in this sample are about 18,000 clones, around 75% of which were seen just once. Of the sample, approximately 3.7% is held by the ten largest clones. What was sequenced was PBMCs. The receptor source for this set is a man between 18 and 35 years old in good health and CMV-seronegative.

To note about this clone: Its ends do not fully match the called genes, so a read error is possible. The chain's CDR3 is CSSSLAGGQQFF. DNA of the CDR3: TGTTCCAGCAGCTTAGCGGGAGGACAGCAGTTCTTC. The chain is built from TRBV7-9 and TRBJ2-1, with TRBD2 identical over 10 bases. The CDR3 runs 12 residues. Germline V lookup: CDR1 SEHNR, CDR2 FQNEAQ (reference sequence).

The chain links TRBV5-4 to TRBJ1-2; 10 positions match TRBD1. V lost 3 bases and J lost 7; bases outside the gene matches: 6. Per the germline V gene, CDR1 is SGHNT and CDR2 is YYREEE (reference sequence). This CDR3 is 14 amino acids long. CDR3 sequence: CASSSPGQGSGYTF. The CDR3 coding sequence is TGTGCCAGCAGCTCTCCGGGACAGGGGTCTGGCTACACCTTC.

V gene TRBV4-1 combines with J gene TRBJ2-3; TRBD1 agrees at 7 bases. The CDR3 has 16 amino acids. V lost 1 base and J lost 2; bases outside the gene matches: 6. Germline lookup yields CDR1 MGHRA and CDR2 YSYEKL. For the CDR3, the DNA is TGCGCCAGCAGCCAAGGAGTGACAGGGCCCACAGATACGCAGTATTTT. Its protein product is CASSQGVTGPTDTQYF.

The chain couples TRBV4-3 to TRBJ2-5, with D possibly matching TRBD2 (7 bases). The V gene lost 0 bases and the J gene lost 6 bases, with 17 bases spanning the gap. The CDR3 covers 16 residues. The V gene's germline CDR1 is LGHNA and CDR2 YSLEER. The CDR3 DNA reads TGCGCCAGCAGCCAAGATGGAGTGGGGGGGCCAAAGACCCAGTACTTC. Residues: CASSQDGVGGPKTQYF.

In nucleotides, the CDR3 is TGTGCCAGCAGCTTAGGACTAGCGGGAGTACATGAGCAGTTCTTC. Protein sequence: CASSLGLAGVHEQFF. V usage is TRBV11-2 and J usage is TRBJ2-1; 12 bases fit TRBD2. From germline, CDR1 is SGHAT and CDR2 FQNNGV. The trim removed 1 base at V and 8 bases at J, leaving 3 bases unmatched. The CDR3 loop spans 15 amino acids.

This clone was seen only a few times. The chain combines TRBV4-2 with TRBJ1-4; TRBD1 matches 10 bases. The germline gives CDR1 LGHNA, CDR2 YNFKEQ. This CDR3 has 16 residues. J lost 5 bases, V lost 0 bases, and 3 bases had no gene match. As DNA, the CDR3 is TGTGCCAGCAGCCAAGACCCGGGACAGGGGAATGAAAAACTGTTTTTT. Translating it yields CASSQDPGQGNEKLFF.

J is TRBJ1-2 and V is TRBV9, with 7 nucleotides matching TRBD1. Trimming removed 3 bases from V and 4 bases from J; junction bases left unmatched: 9. Germline CDR1 and CDR2: SGDLS and YYNGEE. The CDR3 extends over 15 amino acids. The CDR3 loop reads CASSGRQGRGYGYTF. The CDR3 DNA is TGTGCCAGCAGCGGACGACAGGGAAGAGGCTATGGCTACACCTTC.

The chain joins TRBV4-1 to TRBJ2-2; tentatively, D is TRBD1 (6 bases). The CDR3 contains 15 residues. The germline CDR1 and CDR2 sequences are MGHRA and YSYEKL. V gave up 0 bases and J gave up 7 bases, with 12 bases separating them. CDR3 bases: TGCGCCAGCAGCCAAGAATCGGACAGCGGCGGGGAGCTGTTTTTT. Its translation is CASSQESDSGGELFF.

This clone has only one observation. The chain employs TRBV30 and TRBJ2-5, with D uncertain. The CDR3 contains 12 residues. Trimming pared 5 bases from V and 1 base from J, leaving 8 bases between. Germline assignment: CDR1 GTSNPN and CDR2 SVGIG (reference sequence). The CDR3 nucleotides read TGTGCCTGGGGGCGTGCCCAAGAGACCCAGTACTTC. Translating gives CAWGRAQETQYF.